This paragraph covers one T cell receptor (beta chain) sequence. Its antigen is still unknown. This sample stems from a study of T-cell memory formation after mild COVID-19. Study-level points and caveats: Mainly CM and EM harbored the contracting CD4+ clones; mainly EMRA harbored the CD8+ ones. Detection of some responders pre-infection suggested pre-existing cross-reactive memory T cells participated. Day 15 to 85 contracting clones showed balanced CD4/CD8; day 15 to 37 expanders favored CD4+. Day 37-peaking second-wave clones had unconfirmed SARS-CoV-2 specificity.

Via MiXCR, TCRdb re-called the 5' RACE reads, giving one row per CDR3 protein. Among roughly 150,000 distinct CDR3 sequences listed, about an eighth were seen once. CDR3 length: 12 amino acids. Trimming shortened V by 0 bases and J by 10 bases, and 10 bases separated the two germline ends. CDR1 and CDR2 from the germline V gene are SGHRS and YFSETQ. The sample taken for sequencing was PBMCs or a T cell subset sorted from them (not recorded which). The chain links TRBV5-1 to TRBJ1-1; possibly TRBD1 for D (5 bases). The clonotype was recovered from a young man who had mild COVID-19 (a few samples of this study predate the infection). Cell type and time point are not known. The CDR3 bases are TGCGCCAGCAGCTTGGAGGAGGGACGAGCTTTCTTT. It codes for CASSLEEGRAFF.